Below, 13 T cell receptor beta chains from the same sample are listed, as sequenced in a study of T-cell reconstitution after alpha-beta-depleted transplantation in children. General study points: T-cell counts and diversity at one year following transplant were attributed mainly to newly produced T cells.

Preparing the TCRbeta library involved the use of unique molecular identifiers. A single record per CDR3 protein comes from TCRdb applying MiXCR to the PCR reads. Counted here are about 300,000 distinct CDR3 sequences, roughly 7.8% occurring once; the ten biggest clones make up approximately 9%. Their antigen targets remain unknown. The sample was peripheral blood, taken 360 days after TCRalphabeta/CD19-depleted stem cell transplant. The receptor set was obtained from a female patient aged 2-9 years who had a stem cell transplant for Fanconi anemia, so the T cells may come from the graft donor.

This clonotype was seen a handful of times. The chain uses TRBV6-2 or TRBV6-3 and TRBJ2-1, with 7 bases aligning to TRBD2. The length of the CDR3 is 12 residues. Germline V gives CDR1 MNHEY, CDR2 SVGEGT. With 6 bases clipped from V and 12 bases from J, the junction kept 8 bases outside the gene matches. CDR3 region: CASSQVGLGQFF. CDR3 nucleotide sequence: TGTGCCAGCAGCCAGGTTGGACTAGGGCAGTTCTTC.

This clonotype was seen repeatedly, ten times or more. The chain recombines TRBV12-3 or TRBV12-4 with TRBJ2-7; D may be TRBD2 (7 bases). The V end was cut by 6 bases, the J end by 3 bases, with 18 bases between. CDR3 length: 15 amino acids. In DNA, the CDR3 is TGTGCCAGCAGCACCCAAGGGGGGGTGGGCTACGAGCAGTACTTC. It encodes CASSTQGGVGYEQYF.

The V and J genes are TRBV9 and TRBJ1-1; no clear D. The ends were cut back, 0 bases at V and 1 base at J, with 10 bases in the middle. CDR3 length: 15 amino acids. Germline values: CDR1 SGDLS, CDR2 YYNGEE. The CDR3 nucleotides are TGTGCCAGCAGCGTAGATAACGGCCAGAACACTGAAGCTTTCTTT. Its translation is CASSVDNGQNTEAFF.

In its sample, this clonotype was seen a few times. Here the CDR3 DNA reads TGTGCCAGCAGCTGGATGACAGCATATAATTCACCCCTCCACTTT. Amino acid sequence: CASSWMTAYNSPLHF. V is TRBV14 and J is TRBJ1-6, with a weak D call TRBD1 (5 bases). The CDR3 spans 15 residues. Trimming shortened V by 5 bases and J by 4 bases, and 12 bases separated the two germline ends. The germline CDR1 and CDR2 sequences are SGHDN and FVKESK.

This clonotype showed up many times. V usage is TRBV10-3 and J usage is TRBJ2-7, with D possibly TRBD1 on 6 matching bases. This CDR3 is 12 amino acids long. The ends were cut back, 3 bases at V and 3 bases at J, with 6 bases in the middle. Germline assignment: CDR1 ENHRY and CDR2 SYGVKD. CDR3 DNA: TGTGCCATCAGTGAAGGGGGCTACGAGCAGTACTTC. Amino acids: CAISEGGYEQYF.

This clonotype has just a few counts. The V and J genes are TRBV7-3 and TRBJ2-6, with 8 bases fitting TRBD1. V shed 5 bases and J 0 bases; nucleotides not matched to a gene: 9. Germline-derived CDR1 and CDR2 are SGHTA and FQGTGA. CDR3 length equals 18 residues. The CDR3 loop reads CASSHRDRSYSGANVLTF. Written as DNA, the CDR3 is TGTGCCAGCAGCCACCGGGACAGGTCATACTCTGGGGCCAACGTCCTGACTTTC.

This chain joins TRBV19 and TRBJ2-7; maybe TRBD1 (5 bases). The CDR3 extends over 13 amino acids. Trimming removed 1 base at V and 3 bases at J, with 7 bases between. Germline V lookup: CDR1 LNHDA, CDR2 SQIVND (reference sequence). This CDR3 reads CASSIAQGYEQYF. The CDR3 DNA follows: TGTGCCAGTAGTATAGCGCAGGGCTACGAGCAGTACTTC.

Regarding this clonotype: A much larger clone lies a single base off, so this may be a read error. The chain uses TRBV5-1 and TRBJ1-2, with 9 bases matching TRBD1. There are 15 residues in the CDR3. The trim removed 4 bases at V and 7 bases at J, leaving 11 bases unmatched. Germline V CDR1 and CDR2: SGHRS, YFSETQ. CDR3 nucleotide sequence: TGCGCCAGCAGCCTAGGGACAGGGAATATGGGTGGCTACACCTTC. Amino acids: CASSLGTGNMGGYTF.

CDR3 region: CASSQVLDYEQYF. The DNA for the CDR3 is TGTGCCAGCAGCCAAGTTCTGGATTACGAGCAGTACTTC. This rearrangement joins TRBV3-1 to TRBJ2-7; D is ambiguous. This CDR3 region has 13 residues. Germline V gene lookup returns CDR1 LGHDT and CDR2 YNNKEL (reference sequence). V dropped 1 base and J dropped 4 bases, with 8 bases sitting between them.

The chain's CDR3 is CASSVGDGETQYF. The DNA for the CDR3 is TGTGCCAGCAGCGTAGGCGATGGAGAGACCCAGTACTTC. The chain carries TRBV9 and TRBJ2-5; no clear D. This CDR3 has 13 residues. V dropped 0 bases and J dropped 4 bases, with 7 bases sitting between them. The germline gives CDR1 SGDLS, CDR2 YYNGEE.

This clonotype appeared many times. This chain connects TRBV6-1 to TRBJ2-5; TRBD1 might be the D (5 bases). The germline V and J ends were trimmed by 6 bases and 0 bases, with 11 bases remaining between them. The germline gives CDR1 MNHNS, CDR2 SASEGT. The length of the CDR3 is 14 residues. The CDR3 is CASRTGRYQETQYF. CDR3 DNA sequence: TGTGCCAGCAGAACAGGAAGGTACCAAGAGACCCAGTACTTC.

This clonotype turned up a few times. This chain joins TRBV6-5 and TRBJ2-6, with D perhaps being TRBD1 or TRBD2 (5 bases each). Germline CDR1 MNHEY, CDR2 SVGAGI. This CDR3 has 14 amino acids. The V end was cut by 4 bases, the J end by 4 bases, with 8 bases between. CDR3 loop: CASSWGRGANVLTF. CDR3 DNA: TGTGCCAGCAGTTGGGGACGGGGGGCCAACGTCCTGACTTTC.

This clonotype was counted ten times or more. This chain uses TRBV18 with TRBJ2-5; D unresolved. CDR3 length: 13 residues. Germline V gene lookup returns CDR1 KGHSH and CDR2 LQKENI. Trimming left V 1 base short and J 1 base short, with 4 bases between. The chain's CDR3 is CASSPQVQETQYF. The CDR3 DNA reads TGTGCCAGCTCACCACAGGTCCAAGAGACCCAGTACTTC.